This T cell receptor beta chain was recorded in a study of blood T cell repertoires in COVID-19. Authors' analysis steps: Reference gene primer amplification yielded estimated nucleated cell counts. TCRdb's table, derived via immunoSEQ multiplex PCR, lists solely in-frame clones and lacks some. V and J calls and clone size are those listed in that table; D and trimming were worked out from the DNA. The table records over 85,000 clones, 70% to 80% of them present only once. The CDR3 has 15 amino acids. Germline loops: CDR1 SNHLY, CDR2 FYNNEI. V lost 8 bases and J 4 bases, leaving 17 bases between the germline ends.

The V call is TRBV2, the J call TRBJ2-2; TRBD1 is a possible D gene (6 bases). The origin of this receptor is a man in his 70s with acute or convalescent COVID-19. Sequenced: peripheral blood. This CDR3 is CASFRAGVATGELFF. CDR3 coding DNA: TGTGCCAGCTTTAGGGCAGGGGTGGCCACCGGGGAGCTGTTTTTT.